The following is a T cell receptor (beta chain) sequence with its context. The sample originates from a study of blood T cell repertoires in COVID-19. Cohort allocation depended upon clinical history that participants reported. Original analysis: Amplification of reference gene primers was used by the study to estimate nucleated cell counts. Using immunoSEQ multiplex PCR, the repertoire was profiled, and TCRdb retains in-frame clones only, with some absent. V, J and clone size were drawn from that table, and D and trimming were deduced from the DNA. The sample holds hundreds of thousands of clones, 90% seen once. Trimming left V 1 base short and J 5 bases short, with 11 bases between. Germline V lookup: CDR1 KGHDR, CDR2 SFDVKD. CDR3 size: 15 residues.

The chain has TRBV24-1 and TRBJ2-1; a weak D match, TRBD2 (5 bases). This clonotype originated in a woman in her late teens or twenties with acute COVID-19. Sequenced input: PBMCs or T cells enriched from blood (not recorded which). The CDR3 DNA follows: TGTGCCACCAGTGATTTCGAGGGTACCGACAATGAGCAGTTCTTC. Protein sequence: CATSDFEGTDNEQFF.